Shown below are 21 T cell receptor beta chains from a single sample sequenced in a study of T-cell reconstitution after alpha-beta-depleted transplantation in children. Molecular barcoding with unique molecular identifiers was used for the TCRbeta library. In TCRdb, the PCR reads were re-called with MiXCR into one record per CDR3 protein. This table has approximately 230,000 distinct CDR3 sequences, around 25% appearing once. The sequences come from PBMCs, mostly from graft donor cells, collected 360 days after TCRalphabeta/CD19-depleted stem cell transplant. The receptors stem from a female patient aged 2-9 years who had a stem cell transplant for congenital amegakaryocytic thrombocytopenia, so the T cells may come from the graft donor.

The genes are TRBV4-1 and TRBJ2-7; D not certain. Trimming shortened V by 1 base and J by 3 bases, and 22 bases separated the two germline ends. The CDR3 covers 18 residues. Germline CDR1 and CDR2: MGHRA and YSYEKL. In DNA, the CDR3 is TGCGCCAGCAGCCAAGGAGCCTGGGTTTATGGGAAAAGCTACGAGCAGTACTTC. Amino acid sequence: CASSQGAWVYGKSYEQYF.

Here the CDR3 reads CASSRDRDVGRDQYF. The DNA of the CDR3 is TGTGCCAGCAGTCGAGACCGGGACGTCGGTAGGGACCAGTACTTC. The chain couples TRBV5-6 to TRBJ2-5; the D call may be TRBD1 or TRBD2 (5 bases each). This CDR3 region has 15 residues. Germline CDR1 and CDR2: SGHDT and YYEEEE. The V end was cut by 5 bases, the J end by 10 bases, with 24 bases between.

This clonotype was seen more than once but under ten times. V is TRBV4-3 and J is TRBJ2-1; 8 bases align to TRBD2. V trimming: 0 bases; J trimming: 4 bases; junction bases outside the gene matches: 8. Per germline, CDR1 LGHNA and CDR2 YSLEER. This CDR3 comprises 17 residues. This chain's CDR3 is CASSQDQTSGPYNEQFF. The CDR3 nucleotides read TGCGCCAGCAGCCAAGACCAAACTAGCGGACCTTACAATGAGCAGTTCTTC.

V and J are TRBV5-1 and TRBJ2-5; no clear D. Germline CDR1 is SGHRS and CDR2 is YFSETQ. This CDR3 spans 14 amino acids. Trimming took off 4 bases at V and 1 base at J, with 11 bases between the two ends. The CDR3 DNA sequence: TGCGCCAGCAGCAAAACAGTTTCCCAAGAGACCCAGTACTTC. Amino acids: CASSKTVSQETQYF. The whole variable domain, filled in from reference TRBV5-1 and TRBJ2-5, reads KAGVTQTPRYLIKTRGQQVTLSCSPISGHRSVSWYQQTPGQGLQFLFEYFSETQRNKGNFPGRFSGRQFSNSRSEMNVSTLELGDSALYLCASSKTVSQETQYFGPGTRLLVL.

This clonotype was seen many times. The chain uses TRBV2 and TRBJ2-2; D is possibly TRBD1 (6 bases). Germline CDR1 reads SNHLY; CDR2 reads FYNNEI. There are 15 residues in the CDR3. The germline V and J ends were trimmed by 6 bases and 3 bases, with 14 bases remaining between them. CDR3 nucleotide sequence: TGTGCCAGCAGGACAGGAGGAAGGGACACCGGGGAGCTGTTTTTT. It is translated as CASRTGGRDTGELFF.

A few counts support this clonotype. This chain links TRBV12-3 or TRBV12-4 with TRBJ2-6; D gene ambiguous. V was trimmed by 1 base and J by 0 bases, leaving 7 bases between them. This CDR3 is built from 16 residues. The CDR3 DNA sequence: TGTGCCAGCAGTTTAGATTTATACTCTGGGGCCAACGTCCTGACTTTC. The encoded protein is CASSLDLYSGANVLTF.

The V call is TRBV12-3 or TRBV12-4, the J call TRBJ2-3, with a weak D call TRBD2 (5 bases). V lost 6 bases and J lost 6, with 13 bases in between. The CDR3 runs 13 residues. The CDR3 reads CASRGGFRDTQYF. CDR3 nucleotides: TGTGCCAGCAGGGGCGGGTTTAGGGATACGCAGTATTTT.

The gene calls are TRBV7-2 and TRBJ2-7, with 11 bases identical to TRBD1. Per germline, CDR1 SGHTA and CDR2 FQGNSA. This CDR3 comprises 15 residues. V shed 7 bases, J shed 3 bases, and the junction held 8 bases outside the gene matches. The CDR3 spells CASTKGQGAFYEQYF. CDR3 nucleotides: TGTGCCAGCACCAAAGGACAGGGGGCTTTCTACGAGCAGTACTTC.

This clonotype occurred a few times. CDR3 residues: CASSLATSGGEVEQFF. The DNA for the CDR3 is TGCGCCAGCAGCTTGGCGACTAGCGGGGGGGAGGTTGAGCAGTTCTTC. The chain joins TRBV5-1 to TRBJ2-1; 14 bases agree with TRBD2. CDR3 length: 16 amino acids. The trim removed 0 bases at V and 9 bases at J, leaving 5 bases unmatched. Germline V lookup: CDR1 SGHRS, CDR2 YFSETQ.

The chain links TRBV28 to TRBJ2-5, with 8 positions matching TRBD1. CDR1 is MDHEN and CDR2 is SYDVKM in the germline V gene. V gave up 10 bases and J gave up 3 bases; unmatched junction bases: 10. This CDR3 region has 14 residues. CDR3 DNA: TGTGCCACCCCCCATAGGGGACAGGAAGAGACCCAGTACTTC. Translation gives CATPHRGQEETQYF.

V is TRBV5-1 and J is TRBJ1-4; D is uncertain. The CDR3 totals 13 residues. Germline CDR1 SGHRS, CDR2 YFSETQ. The ends were cut back, 7 bases at V and 3 bases at J, with 10 bases in the middle. CDR3: CASGRDSNEKLFF. The DNA of the CDR3 is TGCGCCAGCGGCCGGGATTCTAATGAAAAACTGTTTTTT.

This clonotype was seen more than once but under ten times. The chain uses TRBV21-1 and TRBJ2-2; no check of the table's D call, TRBD1, against the DNA was made. TRBV21-1 is recorded as a pseudogene. This CDR3 is built from 17 residues. As DNA, the CDR3 is TGTGCCAGCAGCCAGGCCATTTTAGGACAGGGGATTGAGGAGCTGTTTTTT. Translated: CASSQAILGQGIEELFF.

CDR3 in DNA: TGTGCCAGCAGCTTGATCGTCCGGACCGTTTACAATGAGCAGTTCTTC. Its protein product is CASSLIVRTVYNEQFF. The rearrangement joins TRBV5-6 to TRBJ2-1; D is ambiguous. Germline V gene data show CDR1 as SGHDT and CDR2 as YYEEEE. This CDR3 has 16 residues. Trimming removed 1 base at V and 4 bases at J, with 15 bases between.

This clonotype has just a few counts. The V gene is TRBV6-2 or TRBV6-3, the J gene TRBJ1-5; 8 bases map to TRBD1. The CDR3 contains 15 residues. Unmatched junction bases numbered 11, after V lost 6 bases and J lost 7 bases. Germline V lookup: CDR1 MNHEY, CDR2 SVGEGT. The CDR3 nucleotides are TGTGCCAGCAGGCCTGGGACAGGTTTTTCGCAGCCCCAGCATTTT. It specifies CASRPGTGFSQPQHF.

The gene calls are TRBV20-1 and TRBJ1-1; the D is unclear. V shed 0 bases and J shed 4 bases, with 21 bases lying between them. CDR1 is DFQATT and CDR2 is SNEGSKA in the germline V gene (reference sequence). The CDR3 consists of 17 residues. The CDR3 nucleotides read TGCAGTGCTAGAGATTACCGTGGTGGGCCAGGAATCACTGAAGCTTTCTTT. Residues: CSARDYRGGPGITEAFF.

This chain's CDR3 is CASSGGTGVFGGTGELFF. CDR3 in DNA: TGTGCCAGCAGCGGCGGGACAGGGGTCTTCGGCGGAACCGGGGAGCTGTTTTTT. V gene TRBV11-2 combines with J gene TRBJ2-2, with 10 bases aligning to TRBD1. The CDR3 consists of 18 residues. Germline V gene lookup returns CDR1 SGHAT and CDR2 FQNNGV. V lost 5 bases, J lost 5 bases, and 14 bases stayed unmatched.

The rearrangement uses TRBV9 and TRBJ2-5; 9 nucleotides match TRBD2. The germline V gene encodes CDR1 SGDLS and CDR2 YYNGEE. The V gene end was trimmed by 3 bases and the J gene end by 4 bases; junction bases not matched to a gene: 7. The CDR3 has 15 residues. CDR3 sequence: CASSGSGRGGETQYF. The DNA of the CDR3 is TGTGCCAGCAGCGGTAGCGGGAGAGGAGGAGAGACCCAGTACTTC.

This clonotype showed up just a few times. CDR3 bases: TGCGCCAGCAGCCAAGATTGGCAGGGGTCTTACGAGCAGTACTTC. Its protein is CASSQDWQGSYEQYF. The chain links TRBV4-1 to TRBJ2-7; D perhaps matches TRBD1 (6 bases). Per germline, CDR1 MGHRA and CDR2 YSYEKL. The CDR3 sequence is 15 residues long. V dropped 0 bases and J dropped 4 bases, with 13 bases sitting between them.

Notes on this clonotype: The junction does not match germline at one end; this may be a read error. The chain links TRBV29-1 to TRBJ2-7; a weak D match, TRBD2 (5 bases). Germline lookup yields CDR1 SQVTM and CDR2 ANQGSEA. This CDR3 has 12 amino acids. The CDR3 region is CSVGERSYEEYF. The CDR3, as DNA: TGCAGCGTTGGGGAGAGGAGCTACGAGGAGTACTTC.

This chain uses TRBV5-1 with TRBJ2-7; 9 bases match TRBD2. J gave up 3 bases and V 1 base, and 14 bases lay outside the gene matches. This CDR3 is 18 amino acids long. In germline, CDR1 is SGHRS, CDR2 YFSETQ. DNA for the CDR3: TGCGCCAGCAGCTTGCGGGGAGCCGGACTAGCGTTAGACTACGAGCAGTACTTC. Its translation is CASSLRGAGLALDYEQYF.

The chain is built from TRBV3-1 and TRBJ2-5, with a possible D match to TRBD2 (5 bases). This CDR3 has 13 amino acids. Germline values: CDR1 LGHDT, CDR2 YNNKEL (reference sequence). V dropped 2 bases and J dropped 7 bases, with 11 bases sitting between them. The CDR3 DNA reads TGTGCCAGCAGCCAAACTAGAGGAGGGACCCAGTACTTC. Translating it yields CASSQTRGGTQYF.